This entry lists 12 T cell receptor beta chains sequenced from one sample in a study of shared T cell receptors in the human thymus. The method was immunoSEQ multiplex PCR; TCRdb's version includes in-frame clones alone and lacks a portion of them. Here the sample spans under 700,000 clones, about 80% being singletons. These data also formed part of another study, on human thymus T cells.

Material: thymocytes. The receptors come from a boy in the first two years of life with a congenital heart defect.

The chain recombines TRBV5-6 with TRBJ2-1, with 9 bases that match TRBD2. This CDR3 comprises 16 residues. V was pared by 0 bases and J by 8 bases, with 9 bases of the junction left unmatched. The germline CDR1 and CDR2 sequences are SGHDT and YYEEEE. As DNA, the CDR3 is TGTGCCAGCAGCTTGGGGCGGCGGGAGGGCCGGGATGAGCAGTTCTTC. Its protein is CASSLGRREGRDEQFF.

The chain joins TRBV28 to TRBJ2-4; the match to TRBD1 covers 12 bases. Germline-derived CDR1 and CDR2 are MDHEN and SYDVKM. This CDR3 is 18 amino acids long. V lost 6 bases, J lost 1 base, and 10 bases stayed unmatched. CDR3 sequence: CASSNPGQGAGAKNIQYF. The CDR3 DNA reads TGTGCCAGCAGCAATCCGGGACAGGGGGCCGGGGCCAAAAACATTCAGTACTTC. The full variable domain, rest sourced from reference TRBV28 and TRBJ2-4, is DVKVTQSSRYLVKRTGEKVFLECVQDMDHENMFWYRQDPGLGLRLIYFSYDVKMKEKGDIPEGYSVSREKKERFSLILESASTNQTSMYLCASSNPGQGAGAKNIQYFGAGTRLSVL.

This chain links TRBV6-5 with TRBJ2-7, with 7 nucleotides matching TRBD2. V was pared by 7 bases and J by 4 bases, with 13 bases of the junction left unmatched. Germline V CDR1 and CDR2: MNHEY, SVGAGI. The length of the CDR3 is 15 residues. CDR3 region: CASTLRARDYYEQYF. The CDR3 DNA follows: TGTGCCAGCACCCTTCGGGCGAGGGACTATTACGAGCAGTACTTC.

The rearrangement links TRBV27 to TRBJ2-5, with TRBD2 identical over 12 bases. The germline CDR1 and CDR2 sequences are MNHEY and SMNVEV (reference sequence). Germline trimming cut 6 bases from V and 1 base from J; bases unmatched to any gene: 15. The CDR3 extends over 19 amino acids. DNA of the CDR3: TGTGCCAGCAGCTCAAGACTAGCGGGAGTGTCTGAAATCCAAGAGACCCAGTACTTC. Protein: CASSSRLAGVSEIQETQYF.

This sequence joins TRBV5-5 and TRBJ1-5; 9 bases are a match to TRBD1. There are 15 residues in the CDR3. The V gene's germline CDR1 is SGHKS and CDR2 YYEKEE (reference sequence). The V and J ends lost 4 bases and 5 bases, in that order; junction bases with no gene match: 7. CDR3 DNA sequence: TGTGCCAGCAGCCCGGGACAGGGTGGCTATCAGCCCCAGCATTTT. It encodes CASSPGQGGYQPQHF. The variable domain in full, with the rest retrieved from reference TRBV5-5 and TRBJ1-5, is DAGVTQSPTHLIKTRGQQVTLRCSPISGHKSVSWYQQVLGQGPQFIFQYYEKEERGRGNFPDRFSARQFPNYSSELNVNALLLGDSALYLCASSPGQGGYQPQHFGDGTRLSIL.

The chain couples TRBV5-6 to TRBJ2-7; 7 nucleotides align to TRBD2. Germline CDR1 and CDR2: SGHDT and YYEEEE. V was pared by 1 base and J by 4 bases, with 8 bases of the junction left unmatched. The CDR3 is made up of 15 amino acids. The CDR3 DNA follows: TGTGCCAGCAGCTTGAGGGCAGGGAGGGGTTACGAGCAGTACTTC. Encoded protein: CASSLRAGRGYEQYF. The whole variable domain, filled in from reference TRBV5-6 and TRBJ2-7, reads DAGVTQSPTHLIKTRGQQVTLRCSPKSGHDTVSWYQQALGQGPQFIFQYYEEEERQRGNFPDRFSGHQFPNYSSELNVNALLLGDSALYLCASSLRAGRGYEQYFGPGTRLTVT.

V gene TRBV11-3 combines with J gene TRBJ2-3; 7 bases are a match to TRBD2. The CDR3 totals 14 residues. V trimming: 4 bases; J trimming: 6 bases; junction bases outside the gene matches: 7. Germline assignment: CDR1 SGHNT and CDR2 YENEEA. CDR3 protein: CASSSPLAMDTQYF. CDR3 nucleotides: TGTGCCAGCAGCTCCCCACTAGCGATGGATACGCAGTATTTT.

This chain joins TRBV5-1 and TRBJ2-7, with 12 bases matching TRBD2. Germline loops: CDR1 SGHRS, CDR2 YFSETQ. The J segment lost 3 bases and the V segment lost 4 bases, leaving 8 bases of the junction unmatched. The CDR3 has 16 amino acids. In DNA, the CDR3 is TGCGCCAGCAGCCCCCGGCCGACTAGCGGGAGCTACGAGCAGTACTTC. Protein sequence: CASSPRPTSGSYEQYF. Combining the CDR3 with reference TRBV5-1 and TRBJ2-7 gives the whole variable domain KAGVTQTPRYLIKTRGQQVTLSCSPISGHRSVSWYQQTPGQGLQFLFEYFSETQRNKGNFPGRFSGRQFSNSRSEMNVSTLELGDSALYLCASSPRPTSGSYEQYFGPGTRLTVT.

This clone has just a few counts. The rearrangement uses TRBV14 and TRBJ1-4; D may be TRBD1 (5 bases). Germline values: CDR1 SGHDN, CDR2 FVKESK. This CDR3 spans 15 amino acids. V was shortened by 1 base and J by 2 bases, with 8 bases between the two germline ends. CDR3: CASSQGGGTNEKLFF. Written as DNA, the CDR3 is TGTGCCAGCAGCCAAGGGGGGGGGACTAATGAAAAACTGTTTTTT.

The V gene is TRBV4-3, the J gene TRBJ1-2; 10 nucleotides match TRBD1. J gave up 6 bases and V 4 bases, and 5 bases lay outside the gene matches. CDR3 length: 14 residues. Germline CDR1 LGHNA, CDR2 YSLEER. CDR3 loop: CASSPGQGNHGYTF. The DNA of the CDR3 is TGCGCCAGCAGCCCGGGACAGGGGAACCATGGCTACACCTTC.

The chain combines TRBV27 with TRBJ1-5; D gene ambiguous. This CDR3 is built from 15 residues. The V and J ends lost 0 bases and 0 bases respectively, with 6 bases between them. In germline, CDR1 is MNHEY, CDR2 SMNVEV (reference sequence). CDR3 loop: CASSLSVYSNQPQHF. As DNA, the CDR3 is TGTGCCAGCAGTTTATCAGTCTATAGCAATCAGCCCCAGCATTTT.

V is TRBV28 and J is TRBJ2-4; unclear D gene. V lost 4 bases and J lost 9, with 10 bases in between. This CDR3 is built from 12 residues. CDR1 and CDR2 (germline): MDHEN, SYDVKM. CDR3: CASSSRMCIQYF. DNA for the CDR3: TGTGCCAGCAGTTCGAGGATGTGCATTCAGTACTTC. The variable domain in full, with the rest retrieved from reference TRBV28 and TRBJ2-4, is DVKVTQSSRYLVKRTGEKVFLECVQDMDHENMFWYRQDPGLGLRLIYFSYDVKMKEKGDIPEGYSVSREKKERFSLILESASTNQTSMYLCASSSRMCIQYFGAGTRLSVL.